The present T cell receptor (beta chain) was sequenced within a study of CD8 T cells in ankylosing spondylitis. Whole-study findings and limits: Significantly higher representation of disease-linked clones was reported for matched ankylosing spondylitis synovial fluid. Blood from ankylosing spondylitis patients appeared to carry a characteristic roughly 8-variant TCR beta motif. Past studies reported some motif variants in reactive arthritis synovial fluid and blood.

Making the TCR beta libraries involved quantitative 5'-RACE with molecular barcodes. MiXCR was run by TCRdb on the 5' RACE reads, yielding one entry per CDR3 protein. The sample carries around 100,000 distinct CDR3 sequences, more than 8.5% recorded once. The J segment lost 2 bases and the V segment lost 4 bases, leaving 6 bases of the junction unmatched. The CDR3 covers 16 residues. Germline V gives CDR1 LGHDT, CDR2 YNNKEL (reference sequence). Concerning this clonotype itself: Its specificity is not known.

The sequencing input was blood, either unsorted or a sorted T cell fraction (not recorded which). The receptor comes from a male donor with ankylosing spondylitis. The rearrangement links TRBV3-1 to TRBJ2-1, with 9 positions matching TRBD2. In nucleotides, the CDR3 is TGTGCCAGCAGCCCAAGACTAGCGGACGCCTACAATGAGCAGTTCTTC. Protein: CASSPRLADAYNEQFF.